The rows below give T cell receptor beta chains drawn from one sample of a study of tumor-infiltrating lymphocytes in localized non-small cell lung cancer. Produced via immunoSEQ multiplex PCR; TCRdb's table is partial and in-frame only. The sample lists 13,000 to 15,000 clones; approximately 73% were seen once. The sample was uninvolved lung tissue not adjacent to the tumor. The source of these receptors is a human donor with non-small cell lung cancer. The CDR3 runs from the conserved cysteine through the conserved F or W. Fields, in order: J gene, clone size, V gene, D gene, CDR3 DNA, CDR3 protein. The D gene is left open where the match is weak. Clone size appears in some rows only: once, few, many, or a class for an expanded clone.

J: TRBJ1-5
size: -
V: TRBV2
D: TRBD1
DNA: TGTGCCAGCAGCTGGGGACAGGGGAGCAATCAGCCCCAGCATTTT
CDR3: CASSWGQGSNQPQHF

J: TRBJ1-1
size: -
V: TRBV19
D: TRBD1
DNA: TGTGCCAGTAGTTTCCCGAGTGACAGGGCCCGGAACACTGAAGCTTTCTTT
CDR3: CASSFPSDRARNTEAFF

J: TRBJ2-2
size: -
V: TRBV5-1
D: -
DNA: TGCGCCAGCAGCTTATTTTCCGGGACCGGCGGGGAGCTGTTTTTT
CDR3: CASSLFSGTGGELFF

J: TRBJ1-2
size: -
V: TRBV28
D: -
DNA: TGTGCCAGCAGACCCCTCGCCGGGCGATCCACCTTTGGCTACACCTTC
CDR3: CASRPLAGRSTFGYTF

J: TRBJ1-5
size: -
V: TRBV5-5
D: -
DNA: TGTGCCAGCAGCTTGGAAGGTCTTCAGCCCCAGCATTTT
CDR3: CASSLEGLQPQHF

J: TRBJ2-7
size: once
V: TRBV30
D: -
DNA: TGTGCCTGGAGTGTACGTTTGGGAGGGGGGACAGTCTACGAGCAGTACTTC
CDR3: CAWSVRLGGGTVYEQYF

J: TRBJ1-1
size: -
V: TRBV7-2
D: -
DNA: TGTGCCAGCAGCTTAATGGGGGTGAACACTGAAGCTTTCTTT
CDR3: CASSLMGVNTEAFF

J: TRBJ1-6
size: once
V: TRBV7-2
D: -
DNA: TGTGCCAGCAGCTTAACAGGGCGGGAGGGCTCCTATAATTCACCCCTCCACTTT
CDR3: CASSLTGREGSYNSPLHF

J: TRBJ1-1
size: -
V: TRBV6-6
D: -
DNA: TGTGCCAGCTGGTTAGAAGGCACTGAAGCTTTCTTT
CDR3: CASWLEGTEAFF

J: TRBJ2-3
size: few
V: TRBV5-4
D: TRBD1
DNA: TGTGCCAGCAGCTTGGTTCCAACAGGGGAGGATACGCAGTATTTT
CDR3: CASSLVPTGEDTQYF

J: TRBJ2-2
size: -
V: TRBV6-1
D: -
DNA: TGTGCCACCGCCAGTTCGGGGGCCGGGGAGCTGTTTTTT
CDR3: CATASSGAGELFF

J: TRBJ1-2
size: -
V: TRBV7-2
D: -
DNA: TGTGCCAGCAGCCAGGACCAGGTCTATGGCTACACCTTC
CDR3: CASSQDQVYGYTF

J: TRBJ1-5
size: -
V: TRBV19
D: -
DNA: TGTGCCAGTAGTCCTCGGACGGACTATAGCAATCAGCCCCAGCATTTT
CDR3: CASSPRTDYSNQPQHF

J: TRBJ2-3
size: few
V: TRBV9
D: -
DNA: TGTGCCTCTGCACTAGCCCCGAGCACAGATACGCAGTATTTT
CDR3: CASALAPSTDTQYF

J: TRBJ1-3
size: -
V: TRBV7-2
D: -
DNA: TGTGCCAGCAGCTTGGACGGTAGGAGCTCTGGAAACACCATATATTTT
CDR3: CASSLDGRSSGNTIYF

J: TRBJ2-3
size: few
V: TRBV11-2
D: -
DNA: TGTGCCAGCAGCTTAGGAGACCACACAGATACGCAGTATTTT
CDR3: CASSLGDHTDTQYF

J: TRBJ2-3
size: -
V: TRBV4-3
D: -
DNA: TGCGCCAGCAGCCAAATCTCCGGAATCGGGACAGATACGCAGTATTTT
CDR3: CASSQISGIGTDTQYF

J: TRBJ2-2
size: -
V: TRBV19
D: -
DNA: TGTGCCAGTAGTATTAGGAAGGCCGGGGAGCTGTTTTTT
CDR3: CASSIRKAGELFF

J: TRBJ2-3
size: -
V: TRBV7-3
D: -
DNA: TGTGCCAGCAGCCCCAGGGGAGCAGATACGCAGTATTTT
CDR3: CASSPRGADTQYF

J: TRBJ2-7
size: -
V: TRBV7-2
D: TRBD2
DNA: TGTGCCAGCAGCTTAGCGGCTAGCGGGAGGACCTACGAGCAGTACTTC
CDR3: CASSLAASGRTYEQYF

J: TRBJ2-3
size: -
V: TRBV27
D: TRBD2
DNA: TGTGCCAGCAGTCCGCGGGAGGGTAGTCCCGATACGCAGTATTTT
CDR3: CASSPREGSPDTQYF

J: TRBJ1-6
size: -
V: TRBV6-5
D: -
DNA: TGTGCCAGCAGTTTCGACTGGGGGGTCGAATATTCACCCCTCCACTTT
CDR3: CASSFDWGVEYSPLHF

J: TRBJ1-4
size: -
V: TRBV4-3
D: -
DNA: TGCGCCAGCAGCCAAATACAGGGCCTAGGGGATGAAAAACTGTTTTTT
CDR3: CASSQIQGLGDEKLFF

J: TRBJ2-7
size: -
V: TRBV11-2
D: -
DNA: TGTGCCAGCAGCTCGTATTACGGGCAGTACTTC
CDR3: CASSSYYGQYF

J: TRBJ1-5
size: medium-sized
V: TRBV5-4
D: -
DNA: TGTGCCAGCAGCCCTACACCAGATCAGCCCCAGCATTTT
CDR3: CASSPTPDQPQHF

J: TRBJ2-5
size: -
V: TRBV7-9
D: -
DNA: TGTGCCAGCAGCTTAGCTACCCGGGCAGAGACCCAGTACTTC
CDR3: CASSLATRAETQYF

J: TRBJ1-2
size: -
V: TRBV19
D: TRBD1
DNA: TGTGCCAGTAGTCCCCGAGGGGACAGGAGCTACACCTTC
CDR3: CASSPRGDRSYTF